This T cell receptor beta chain was observed in a study of T cells after yellow fever vaccination. A single record per CDR3 protein comes from TCRdb applying MiXCR to the 5' RACE reads. Here the sample spans 85,000 to 100,000 distinct CDR3 sequences, around 5.8% being singletons. V was trimmed by 4 bases and J by 8 bases, leaving 9 bases between them. The CDR3 is 12 amino acids. CDR1 is MNHNY and CDR2 is SVGAGI in the germline V gene (reference sequence). Sequenced material: CD8+ T cells sorted from PBMCs, taken 10 days after the yellow fever booster vaccination. The source is a man younger than 30 who received the YFV17D yellow fever vaccine. This chain joins TRBV6-6 and TRBJ2-1, with D uncertain. In DNA form, the CDR3 reads TGTGCCAGCAGTTTAACTACCGATGAGCAGTTCTTC. Translation: CASSLTTDEQFF.